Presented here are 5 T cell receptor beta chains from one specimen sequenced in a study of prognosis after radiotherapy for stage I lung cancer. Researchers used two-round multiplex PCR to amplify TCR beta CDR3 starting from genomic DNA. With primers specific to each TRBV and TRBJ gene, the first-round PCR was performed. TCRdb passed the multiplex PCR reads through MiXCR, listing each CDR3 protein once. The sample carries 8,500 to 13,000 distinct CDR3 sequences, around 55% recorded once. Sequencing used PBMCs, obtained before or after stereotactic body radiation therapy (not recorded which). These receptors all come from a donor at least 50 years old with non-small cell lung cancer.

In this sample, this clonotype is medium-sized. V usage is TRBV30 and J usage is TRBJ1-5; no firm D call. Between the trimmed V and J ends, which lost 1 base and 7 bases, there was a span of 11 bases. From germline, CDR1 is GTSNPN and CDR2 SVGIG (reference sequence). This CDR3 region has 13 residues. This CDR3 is CAWSEGPRQPQHF. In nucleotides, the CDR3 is TGTGCCTGGAGTGAAGGCCCCCGGCAGCCCCAGCATTTT.

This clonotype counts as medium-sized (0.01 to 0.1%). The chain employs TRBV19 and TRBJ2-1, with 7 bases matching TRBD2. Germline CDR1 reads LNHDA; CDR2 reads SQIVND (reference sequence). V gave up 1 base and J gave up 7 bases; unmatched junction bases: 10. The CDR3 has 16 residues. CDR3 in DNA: TGTGCCAGTAGTATAGCTTGGGCGGGAGTAAGGAATGAGCAGTTCTTC. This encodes CASSIAWAGVRNEQFF.

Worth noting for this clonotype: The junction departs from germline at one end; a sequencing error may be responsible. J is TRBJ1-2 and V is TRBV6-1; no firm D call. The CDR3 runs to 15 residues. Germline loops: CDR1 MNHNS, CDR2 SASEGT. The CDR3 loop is CASSDSGTGWYGDTF. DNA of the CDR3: TGTGCCAGCAGTGATTCAGGTACTGGATGGTATGGCGACACCTTC.

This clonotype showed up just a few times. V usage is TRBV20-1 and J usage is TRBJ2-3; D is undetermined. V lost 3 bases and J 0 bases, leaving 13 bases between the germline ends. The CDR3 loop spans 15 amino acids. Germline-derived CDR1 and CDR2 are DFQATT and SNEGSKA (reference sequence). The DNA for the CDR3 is TGCAGTGCTAGTAGGGCCAGAAGTAGCACAGATACGCAGTATTTT. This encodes CSASRARSSTDTQYF.

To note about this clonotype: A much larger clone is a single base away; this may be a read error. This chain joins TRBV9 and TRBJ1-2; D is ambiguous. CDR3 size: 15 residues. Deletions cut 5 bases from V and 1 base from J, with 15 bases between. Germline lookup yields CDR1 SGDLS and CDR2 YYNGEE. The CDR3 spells CASSAPVTLNYGYTF. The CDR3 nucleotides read TGTGCCAGCAGTGCTCCCGTGACACTTAACTATGGCTACACCTTC.